What follows is one TCR beta chain and its context. The entry originates in a study of technical replicates of blood from four donors. The CDR3 is 13 residues long. Germline V CDR1 and CDR2: MNHEY, SMNVEV (reference sequence). V shed 6 bases and J shed 5 bases, with 14 bases lying between them. The table came from immunoSEQ multiplex PCR; TCRdb's copy has only in-frame clones and leaves some out. The sample has approximately 69,000 clones, approximately 89% seen once. The sequenced sample was PBMCs. The source of this sequence is a human donor in good health. Some clones in this sample may be carry-over from other donors' samples. J is TRBJ2-7 and V is TRBV27; D is ambiguous. The CDR3 nucleotides read TGTGCCAGCAGCCGGAACTTAGCCCACGAGCAGTACTTC. Its translation is CASSRNLAHEQYF.